This T cell receptor (beta chain) came from a study of CD8 T cells in Susac syndrome. RNA amounts of roughly 0.5 to 1 ug underwent reverse transcription with random hexamers. TCRdb re-analysed the immunoSEQ multiplex PCR reads in MiXCR, keeping a single row per CDR3 protein. The repertoire has 200,000 to 250,000 distinct CDR3 sequences, 92% of them found once; the top ten carry around 0.13%. Looked up from germline, CDR1 is LNHDA and CDR2 is SQIVND (reference sequence). The CDR3 is 15 residues long. V was pared by 3 bases and J by 1 base, with 5 bases of the junction left unmatched. In this sample, this clonotype turned up once.

The sample comprised CD8+ T cells from PBMCs. The TCR comes from a human donor with multiple sclerosis. V gene TRBV19 combines with J gene TRBJ1-1; 7 positions agree with TRBD1. CDR3 region: CASSIGTAGNTEAFF. The CDR3 nucleotides read TGTGCCAGTAGTATTGGGACAGCGGGGAACACTGAAGCTTTCTTT. The full variable domain, its missing parts supplied by reference TRBV19 and TRBJ1-1, is DGGITQSPKYLFRKEGQNVTLSCEQNLNHDAMYWYRQDPGQGLRLIYYSQIVNDFQKGDIAEGYSVSREKKESFPLTVTSAQKNPTAFYLCASSIGTAGNTEAFFGQGTRLTVV.